This T cell receptor (beta chain) was identified during a study of T cells in tuberculosis. Cells were sorted from thawed PBMC rested overnight and stained with GMM-loaded CD1B tetramer, viability dye and anti-CD3. The lipid loaded on the CD1B tetramers was C32 glucose monomycolate from Rhodococcus equi. This CDR3 has 13 residues. Germline-derived CDR1 and CDR2 are SQVTM and ANQGSEA. The V and J ends lost 3 bases and 4 bases, in that order; junction bases with no gene match: 4. The method was immunoSEQ multiplex PCR; TCRdb's version includes in-frame clones alone and lacks a portion of them. The profile shows tens of thousands of clones, about nine tenths of them singletons.

Material: CD1b-GMM tetramer-negative cells sorted from PBMCs. The receptor's source is an adult woman with latent tuberculosis. The gene calls are TRBV29-1 and TRBJ2-3; 7 nucleotides match TRBD2. The CDR3 is CSVDLAGADTQYF. The CDR3 DNA reads as TGCAGCGTTGATTTGGCGGGAGCAGATACGCAGTATTTT.